This T cell receptor beta chain was sequenced in a study of blood T cell repertoires in COVID-19. Study details: Samples taken during acute and convalescent COVID-19 were collected in the United States, Italy and Spain.

In its sample, this clone was seen a few times. Those who participated ranged in age from about 18 to 89 years and resided in 20 to 30 US areas. Assignments of participants to cohorts depended upon their own reported clinical history. As handled by the study authors: Amplification of reference gene primers provided the estimated nucleated cell counts. TCRdb's table, derived via immunoSEQ multiplex PCR, lists solely in-frame clones and lacks some. V, J and clone size derive from that table, while D and trimming were established from the DNA sequence. The repertoire consists of hundreds of thousands of clones, with around nine tenths occurring once and the leading ten covering roughly 10%. Trimming stripped 4 bases from V and 7 bases from J, with 16 bases between. CDR1 SQVTM and CDR2 ANQGSEA come from the germline V gene. The CDR3 covers 13 residues.

The specimen sequenced was PBMCs or T cells enriched from blood (not recorded which). This sequence joins TRBV29-1 and TRBJ2-5; D is ambiguous. The sequence came from a woman aged 45-65 years who had recovered from COVID-19. The CDR3 DNA sequence: TGCAGCGTTGTGAACAGTGGGTTCGGGACCCAGTACTTC. Translating it yields CSVVNSGFGTQYF.